This paragraph reports one TCR beta chain. Its antigen is unknown. The junction differs from germline at one of its ends, possibly a read error. The data derive from a study of post-analysis software for immune sequencing data. Across the study: The cohort encompassed relapsing-remitting, secondary progressive and progressive-relapsing multiple sclerosis disease courses. Study-level findings and limits: Among multiple sclerosis patients, normalized Chao1 diversity was significantly below that of controls. Under the F measure, samples that were prepared in one batch clustered strongly together. Compared with controls, patients had more of about 5 TRBV segments, including TRBV5-6, TRBV5-1 and TRBV20-1.

Unique molecular identifiers had been added to the TCR beta cDNA libraries. Some 500,000 cDNA molecules were recovered from an input of roughly 0.95 to 10 million T cells. One entry per CDR3 protein results from TCRdb running MiXCR on the PCR reads. The sample holds roughly 800,000 distinct CDR3 sequences, roughly 27% seen once. The CDR3 totals 13 residues. CDR1 is LNHDA, CDR2 SQIVND, per germline (reference sequence). This TCR was sampled from a girl between 10 and 17 years old with multiple sclerosis. The material sequenced was blood. The gene calls are TRBV19 and TRBJ2-3; no clear D. The CDR3 nucleotides read TGTGCCAGGAGTATTCGTTATTCGGATACGCAGTATTTT. Its translation: CARSIRYSDTQYF.